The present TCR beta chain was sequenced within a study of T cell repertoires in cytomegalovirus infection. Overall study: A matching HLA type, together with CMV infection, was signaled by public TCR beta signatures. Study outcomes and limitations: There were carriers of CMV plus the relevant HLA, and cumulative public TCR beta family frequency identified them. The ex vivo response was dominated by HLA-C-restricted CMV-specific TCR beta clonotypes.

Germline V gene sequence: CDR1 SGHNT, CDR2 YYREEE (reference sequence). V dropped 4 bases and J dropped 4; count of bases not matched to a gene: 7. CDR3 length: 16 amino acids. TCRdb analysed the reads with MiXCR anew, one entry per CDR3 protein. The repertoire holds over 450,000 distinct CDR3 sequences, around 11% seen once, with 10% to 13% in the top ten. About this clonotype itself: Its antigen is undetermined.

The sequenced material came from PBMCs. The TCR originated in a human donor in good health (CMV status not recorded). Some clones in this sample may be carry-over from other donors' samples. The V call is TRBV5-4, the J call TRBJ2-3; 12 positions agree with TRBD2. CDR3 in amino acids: CASSTRTSGEADTQYF. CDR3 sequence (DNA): TGTGCCAGCAGCACCCGGACTAGCGGGGAAGCAGATACGCAGTATTTT.